The 22 T cell receptor beta chains in this list originate from one sample, sequenced in a study of long-term antiretroviral therapy in people with HIV. Researchers report immunoSEQ v3.0 was run at survey level. Using immunoSEQ multiplex PCR, the repertoire was profiled, and TCRdb retains in-frame clones only, with some absent. The data show just under 35,000 clones, with approximately 85% seen just once and around 4.6% held by the top ten. Sequencing was performed on unsorted PBMCs, taken 2.8 years before starting antiretroviral therapy. All receptors derive from a woman in her 30s with HIV.

This clone is a singleton in its sample. The V and J genes are TRBV29-1 and TRBJ1-1; 7 bases are shared with TRBD1. The CDR3 is 15 residues long. J was trimmed by 0 bases and V by 1 base; bases with no gene match: 5. CDR1 is SQVTM and CDR2 is ANQGSEA in the germline V gene. CDR3 loop: CSVEGWGTVNTEAFF. Here the CDR3 DNA reads TGCAGCGTTGAAGGGTGGGGGACAGTGAACACTGAAGCTTTCTTT. The variable domain in full, completed from reference TRBV29-1 and TRBJ1-1, reads SAVISQKPSRDICQRGTSLTIQCQVDSQVTMMFWYRQQPGQSLTLIATANQGSEATYESGFVIDKFPISRPNLTFSTLTVSNMSPEDSSIYLCSVEGWGTVNTEAFFGQGTRLTVV.

The chain links TRBV5-4 to TRBJ2-2, with D tentatively TRBD1 or TRBD2 (5 bases each). V was pared by 0 bases and J by 1 base, with 16 bases between. CDR1 is SGHNT, CDR2 YYREEE, per germline (reference sequence). This CDR3 has 18 amino acids. The CDR3 region is CASSLAQGRTGNTGELFF. The CDR3 DNA is TGTGCCAGCAGCTTGGCCCAGGGACGGACGGGGAACACCGGGGAGCTGTTTTTT.

This sequence joins TRBV5-6 and TRBJ2-5, with 14 bases lining up with TRBD2. The ends lost 4 bases at V and 4 bases at J; junction bases unmatched: 12. There are 18 residues in the CDR3. CDR1 and CDR2 (germline): SGHDT, YYEEEE. The chain's CDR3 is CASSLGLAGGPVLETQYF. The DNA for the CDR3 is TGTGCCAGCAGCCTCGGACTAGCGGGGGGCCCAGTTTTAGAGACCCAGTACTTC.

This chain joins TRBV5-6 and TRBJ1-2; no clear D. Germline assignment: CDR1 SGHDT and CDR2 YYEEEE. CDR3 length: 16 residues. V lost 2 bases and J 4 bases, leaving 18 bases between the germline ends. This CDR3 is CASSLLVTDLSYGYTF. CDR3 DNA sequence: TGTGCCAGCAGCTTACTCGTCACGGATTTATCCTATGGCTACACCTTC.

The chain carries TRBV5-1 and TRBJ2-1; D is unclear. Germline CDR1 and CDR2: SGHRS and YFSETQ. The CDR3 runs to 13 residues. Trimming pared 0 bases from V and 6 bases from J, leaving 7 bases between. The CDR3 nucleotides read TGCGCCAGCAGCTTGGGACGGTTCAATGAGCAGTTCTTC. The encoded protein is CASSLGRFNEQFF.

The chain uses TRBV7-8 and TRBJ1-1; perhaps TRBD1 as D (5 bases). The V gene lost 1 base and the J gene lost 3 bases, with 15 bases spanning the gap. CDR1 and CDR2 (germline): SGHVS, FQNEAQ. The CDR3 has 16 residues. The CDR3 DNA sequence: TGTGCCAGCAGCTTAGTGGGGGGTTCCTTTGACACTGAAGCTTTCTTT. Translation: CASSLVGGSFDTEAFF. The variable domain in full, completed from reference TRBV7-8 and TRBJ1-1, reads GAGVSQSPRYKVAKRGQDVALRCDPISGHVSLFWYQQALGQGPEFLTYFQNEAQLDKSGLPSDRFFAERPEGSVSTLKIQRTQQEDSAVYLCASSLVGGSFDTEAFFGQGTRLTVV.

V is TRBV4-1 and J is TRBJ1-5; 9 bases are shared with TRBD1. V shed 4 bases and J 6 bases; nucleotides not matched to a gene: 13. The germline gives CDR1 MGHRA, CDR2 YSYEKL. The CDR3 runs to 17 residues. In DNA form, the CDR3 reads TGCGCCAGCAGCCGAGATGCCGGGACAGGGCTTGTTCAGCCCCAGCATTTT. It specifies CASSRDAGTGLVQPQHF.

This clone was counted once. The rearrangement uses TRBV6-1 and TRBJ1-5, with D perhaps TRBD1 (5 bases). Trimming stripped 7 bases from V and 4 bases from J, with 14 bases between. CDR3 length: 14 residues. The germline gives CDR1 MNHNS, CDR2 SASEGT. DNA for the CDR3: TGTGCCAGCACAACACCCGGGGGGAATCAGCCCCAGCATTTT. It is translated as CASTTPGGNQPQHF.

This clone was seen a few times. The rearrangement uses TRBV9 and TRBJ1-2; D not resolved. The CDR3 extends over 11 amino acids. V lost 3 bases, J lost 8 bases, and 8 bases lay in between. CDR1 is SGDLS, CDR2 YYNGEE, per germline. This chain's CDR3 is CASSARAGYTF. CDR3 DNA sequence: TGTGCCAGCAGCGCCAGAGCCGGCTACACCTTC.

The rearrangement uses TRBV2 and TRBJ2-4; either TRBD1 or TRBD2 may fit D (5 bases each). Trimming removed 5 bases at V and 0 bases at J, with 23 bases between. Germline lookup yields CDR1 SNHLY and CDR2 FYNNEI. The CDR3 extends over 19 amino acids. The CDR3 DNA reads TGTGCCAGCAGTCCTTCGGGACCACAGACCGACTTAGCCAAAAACATTCAGTACTTC. Residues: CASSPSGPQTDLAKNIQYF.

The V and J genes are TRBV30 and TRBJ1-1; TRBD1 aligns across 7 bases. With 5 bases clipped from V and 7 bases from J, the junction kept 10 bases outside the gene matches. The V gene's germline CDR1 is GTSNPN and CDR2 SVGIG (reference sequence). The CDR3 sequence is 13 residues long. DNA for the CDR3: TGTGCCTGGTCCCGGGACAGATACATTGAAGCTTTCTTT. Protein: CAWSRDRYIEAFF.

This chain uses TRBV7-2 with TRBJ1-4; 7 nucleotides align to TRBD1. The germline CDR1 and CDR2 sequences are SGHTA and FQGNSA. J lost 2 bases, V lost 5 bases, and 5 bases had no gene match. This CDR3 region has 15 residues. As DNA, the CDR3 is TGTGCCAGCAGCCTCATGGGACAGACTAATGAAAAACTGTTTTTT. Its translation: CASSLMGQTNEKLFF.

This clone was counted between two and nine times. The chain combines TRBV18 with TRBJ1-5; D is unclear. Per the germline V gene, CDR1 is KGHSH and CDR2 is LQKENI. The V end lost 0 bases, the J end lost 1 base, and 10 bases lay between the germline ends. The CDR3 loop spans 16 amino acids. The CDR3 here is CASSPPSTSSNQPQHF. In DNA form, the CDR3 reads TGTGCCAGCTCACCACCCTCCACGAGCAGCAATCAGCCCCAGCATTTT.

The chain employs TRBV6-1 and TRBJ2-1; 11 bases are a match to TRBD2. Trimming removed 5 bases from V and 9 bases from J; junction bases left unmatched: 6. CDR1 and CDR2 (germline): MNHNS, SASEGT. The CDR3 is made up of 14 amino acids. The CDR3 coding sequence is TGTGCCAGCAGTCTTAGCGGGGGGGCTGGTGAGCAGTTCTTC. It is translated as CASSLSGGAGEQFF.

CDR3 sequence: CASSYSRGLHPLTF. CDR3 nucleotides: TGTGCCAGCAGTTACTCCAGGGGCCTACATCCCCTGACTTTC. The rearrangement joins TRBV6-5 to TRBJ2-6; D is possibly TRBD1 (6 bases). V lost 0 bases and J lost 15, with 15 bases in between. Per the germline V gene, CDR1 is MNHEY and CDR2 is SVGAGI. CDR3 length: 14 amino acids.

The chain combines TRBV25-1 with TRBJ1-4; D unclear. V lost 3 bases and J lost 7, with 9 bases in between. Germline V gene sequence: CDR1 MGHDK, CDR2 SYGVNS. CDR3 length equals 13 residues. CDR3 in DNA: TGTGCCAGCAGTGAGGAGGGAGGTGAAAAACTGTTTTTT. Protein: CASSEEGGEKLFF.

The chain has TRBV19 and TRBJ1-3; no firm D call. The ends were cut back, 6 bases at V and 0 bases at J, with 18 bases in the middle. CDR1 and CDR2 from the germline V gene are LNHDA and SQIVND (reference sequence). The CDR3 is 17 residues long. CDR3 DNA: TGTGCCAGTAGCATGGCAAGGCCTTCGAGCTCTGGAAACACCATATATTTT. Its protein is CASSMARPSSSGNTIYF.

J is TRBJ2-5 and V is TRBV5-1; 9 bases match TRBD2. The CDR3 loop spans 15 amino acids. The germline V gene encodes CDR1 SGHRS and CDR2 YFSETQ. Trimming took 1 base from V and 4 from J; bases not matched to a gene: 5. The CDR3 loop is CASSLSGGPGETQYF. DNA for the CDR3: TGCGCCAGCAGCTTGAGCGGGGGGCCGGGAGAGACCCAGTACTTC.

The rearrangement joins TRBV6-5 to TRBJ1-3; the match to TRBD1 covers 7 bases. The CDR3 runs to 16 residues. V trimming: 0 bases; J trimming: 4 bases; junction bases outside the gene matches: 6. Germline values: CDR1 MNHEY, CDR2 SVGAGI. The CDR3 DNA is TGTGCCAGCAGTTACTCGGGGACAGCTCCCGGAAACACCATATATTTT. Translation gives CASSYSGTAPGNTIYF.

The chain is built from TRBV7-2 and TRBJ2-3, with D perhaps assigned TRBD1 or TRBD2 (7 bases each). V was cut by 3 bases and J by 1 base, with 20 bases left in between. CDR1 SGHTA and CDR2 FQGNSA come from the germline V gene. The length of the CDR3 is 18 residues. The DNA of the CDR3 is TGTGCCAGCAGCTTGAGGGGGCAGCGGGGTCCGGGCACAGATACGCAGTATTTT. Encoded protein: CASSLRGQRGPGTDTQYF.

This clone is a singleton in its sample. The V and J genes are TRBV29-1 and TRBJ1-1; TRBD1 agrees at 9 bases. Germline loops: CDR1 SQVTM, CDR2 ANQGSEA. The ends lost 5 bases at V and 4 bases at J; junction bases unmatched: 11. The CDR3 runs 15 residues. DNA of the CDR3: TGCAGCGTTACTGGAGGGACAGGGCGCAGCACTGAAGCTTTCTTT. The encoded protein is CSVTGGTGRSTEAFF.

The V gene is TRBV7-2, the J gene TRBJ2-3, with 16 bases aligning to TRBD2. Losses at the gene ends were 5 bases for V and 5 bases for J; bases not matched to a gene: 4. Germline CDR1 SGHTA, CDR2 FQGNSA. The CDR3 contains 16 residues. The CDR3 nucleotides are TGTGCCAGCAGCACGGGACTAGCGGGGGGGGAAGATACGCAGTATTTT. Its translation is CASSTGLAGGEDTQYF.